This is a list of T cell receptor beta chains from one sample in a study of CD8+ T cells in alopecia areata. Generated by immunoSEQ multiplex PCR, the TCRdb table keeps only in-frame clones and is missing some. The sample holds about 200,000 clones, more than 30% seen once. The material was CD4+ T cells sorted from blood, obtained at approximately week 30, from a patient treated with tofacitinib. These receptors all come from a human donor with alopecia areata. Each CDR3 is given with its conserved first and last residue. A D gene is named only where the DNA matches it firmly. Clone sizes are given selectively: once, few, many, or a class where the clone is expanded.

j_gene: TRBJ1-1; d_gene: .; len: 14; v_gene: TRBV30; abundance: .; CDR3aa: CAWSGGGAATEAFF; CDR3nt: TGTGCCTGGAGTGGTGGGGGGGCCGCCACTGAAGCTTTCTTT
j_gene: TRBJ2-5; d_gene: TRBD1; len: 14; v_gene: TRBV4-1; abundance: .; CDR3aa: CASSGGQFQETQYF; CDR3nt: TGCGCCAGCAGCGGGGGACAGTTCCAAGAGACCCAGTACTTC
j_gene: TRBJ1-1; d_gene: .; len: 14; v_gene: TRBV9; abundance: .; CDR3aa: CASSVETSNTEAFF; CDR3nt: TGTGCCAGCAGCGTAGAAACTTCGAACACTGAAGCTTTCTTT
j_gene: TRBJ1-1; d_gene: TRBD1; len: 15; v_gene: TRBV11-2; abundance: few; CDR3aa: CASRSPEGAGTEAFF; CDR3nt: TGTGCCAGCAGAAGCCCTGAGGGGGCGGGCACTGAAGCTTTCTTT
j_gene: TRBJ2-1; d_gene: .; len: 11; v_gene: TRBV20-1; abundance: .; CDR3aa: CSAAGTNEQFF; CDR3nt: TGCAGTGCCGCGGGGACCAATGAGCAGTTCTTC
j_gene: TRBJ2-1; d_gene: TRBD2; len: 15; v_gene: TRBV11-1; abundance: few; CDR3aa: CASSVTSGGAAEQFF; CDR3nt: TGTGCCAGCAGCGTAACTAGCGGGGGGGCGGCTGAGCAGTTCTTC
j_gene: TRBJ2-7; d_gene: .; len: 14; v_gene: TRBV2; abundance: .; CDR3aa: CASSPDSNSYEQYF; CDR3nt: TGTGCCAGCAGCCCGGACAGCAACTCCTACGAGCAGTACTTC
j_gene: TRBJ2-7; d_gene: .; len: 13; v_gene: TRBV15; abundance: .; CDR3aa: CATSRVDSYEQYF; CDR3nt: TGTGCCACCAGCAGAGTGGACTCGTACGAGCAGTACTTC
j_gene: TRBJ1-4; d_gene: .; len: 15; v_gene: TRBV4-1; abundance: .; CDR3aa: CASSRFQGYGEKLFF; CDR3nt: TGCGCCAGCAGTCGTTTTCAGGGTTACGGTGAAAAACTGTTTTTT
j_gene: TRBJ2-3; d_gene: .; len: 13; v_gene: TRBV30; abundance: few; CDR3aa: CAWSRLSQDTQYF; CDR3nt: TGTGCCTGGAGTCGTCTCTCTCAAGATACGCAGTATTTT
j_gene: TRBJ2-7; d_gene: .; len: 14; v_gene: TRBV5-4; abundance: .; CDR3aa: CASARLEGLNEQYF; CDR3nt: TGTGCCAGCGCCAGGTTGGAGGGCCTCAACGAGCAGTACTTC
j_gene: TRBJ1-2; d_gene: .; len: 13; v_gene: TRBV5-4; abundance: few; CDR3aa: CASTPTLNYGYTF; CDR3nt: TGTGCCAGCACCCCGACACTTAACTATGGCTACACCTTC
j_gene: TRBJ2-1; d_gene: TRBD1; len: 15; v_gene: TRBV5-1; abundance: .; CDR3aa: CASSLGNRGSDEQFF; CDR3nt: TGCGCCAGCAGCTTGGGGAACAGGGGAAGCGATGAGCAGTTCTTC
j_gene: TRBJ2-3; d_gene: TRBD2; len: 18; v_gene: TRBV7-2; abundance: few; CDR3aa: CASSLSPGLAGDVDTQYF; CDR3nt: TGTGCCAGCAGCTTAAGCCCGGGACTAGCGGGAGATGTGGATACGCAGTATTTT
j_gene: TRBJ2-7; d_gene: TRBD2; len: 15; v_gene: TRBV29-1; abundance: few; CDR3aa: CSVRTSGGLSYEQYF; CDR3nt: TGCAGCGTTCGGACTAGCGGGGGCCTTTCCTACGAGCAGTACTTC
j_gene: TRBJ1-5; d_gene: .; len: 16; v_gene: TRBV6-5; abundance: .; CDR3aa: CASSSSLAGPGEAQHF; CDR3nt: TGTGCCAGCAGTTCTTCCCTGGCGGGGCCCGGCGAAGCCCAGCATTTT
j_gene: TRBJ1-3; d_gene: TRBD1; len: 14; v_gene: TRBV30; abundance: .; CDR3aa: CAWSGQGSGNTIYF; CDR3nt: TGTGCCTGGAGCGGACAGGGCTCTGGAAACACCATATATTTT
j_gene: TRBJ1-6; d_gene: .; len: 15; v_gene: TRBV4-1; abundance: .; CDR3aa: CASSQDHSESSPLHF; CDR3nt: TGCGCCAGCAGCCAAGATCACTCGGAGAGTTCACCCCTCCACTTT
j_gene: TRBJ1-4; d_gene: .; len: 15; v_gene: TRBV30; abundance: .; CDR3aa: CAWSRGWATNEKLFF; CDR3nt: TGTGCCTGGAGCAGGGGCTGGGCAACTAATGAAAAACTGTTTTTT
j_gene: TRBJ2-7; d_gene: .; len: 12; v_gene: TRBV30; abundance: .; CDR3aa: CAWSVQVGEQYF; CDR3nt: TGTGCCTGGAGTGTACAAGTAGGCGAGCAGTACTTC
j_gene: TRBJ1-3; d_gene: .; len: 11; v_gene: TRBV20-1; abundance: .; CDR3aa: CSAPRRDTIYF; CDR3nt: TGCAGTGCCCCCCGAAGGGACACCATATATTTT
j_gene: TRBJ1-4; d_gene: .; len: 13; v_gene: TRBV30; abundance: many; CDR3aa: CAWSDRRMNQLFF; CDR3nt: TGTGCCTGGAGTGACAGGAGAATGAATCAACTGTTTTTT
j_gene: TRBJ1-1; d_gene: TRBD1; len: 14; v_gene: TRBV30; abundance: .; CDR3aa: CAWRQGGPNTEAFF; CDR3nt: TGTGCCTGGAGGCAGGGGGGGCCTAACACTGAAGCTTTCTTT
j_gene: TRBJ1-6; d_gene: .; len: 15; v_gene: TRBV5-4; abundance: few; CDR3aa: CASSSRTAANSPLHF; CDR3nt: TGTGCCAGCAGCTCTCGGACAGCAGCTAATTCACCCCTCCACTTT
j_gene: TRBJ2-3; d_gene: TRBD1; len: 15; v_gene: TRBV19; abundance: .; CDR3aa: CASSGRDRGTDTQYF; CDR3nt: TGTGCCAGTTCGGGCCGGGACAGGGGCACAGATACGCAGTATTTT
j_gene: TRBJ2-3; d_gene: .; len: 15; v_gene: TRBV18; abundance: few; CDR3aa: CASSPRKRDTDTQYF; CDR3nt: TGTGCCAGCTCACCCCGTAAGCGAGACACAGATACGCAGTATTTT
j_gene: TRBJ1-6; d_gene: .; len: 11; v_gene: TRBV2; abundance: .; CDR3aa: CAWGDRSPLHF; CDR3nt: TGTGCCTGGGGCGACAGGTCACCCCTCCACTTT
j_gene: TRBJ1-1; d_gene: .; len: 12; v_gene: TRBV29-1; abundance: .; CDR3aa: CSVQSGGTEAFF; CDR3nt: TGCAGCGTTCAGTCAGGTGGTACTGAAGCTTTCTTT
j_gene: TRBJ2-3; d_gene: TRBD2; len: 18; v_gene: TRBV30; abundance: .; CDR3aa: CAWSVGGGLAGLTDTQYF; CDR3nt: TGTGCCTGGAGTGTAGGAGGGGGACTAGCGGGACTCACAGATACGCAGTATTTT
j_gene: TRBJ1-5; d_gene: TRBD1; len: 14; v_gene: TRBV30; abundance: .; CDR3aa: CASKSGTGNQPQHF; CDR3nt: TGTGCCTCTAAATCCGGGACAGGGAATCAGCCCCAGCATTTT
j_gene: TRBJ2-1; d_gene: .; len: 12; v_gene: TRBV10-3; abundance: .; CDR3aa: CAISESPTGQFF; CDR3nt: TGTGCCATCAGTGAGTCTCCAACTGGGCAGTTCTTC
j_gene: TRBJ1-5; d_gene: TRBD1; len: 13; v_gene: TRBV2; abundance: .; CDR3aa: CASRGQGDQPQHF; CDR3nt: TGTGCCAGCAGAGGGCAGGGGGATCAGCCCCAGCATTTT
j_gene: TRBJ2-5; d_gene: .; len: 18; v_gene: TRBV4-2; abundance: .; CDR3aa: CASSQGLASPLGQETQYF; CDR3nt: TGTGCCAGCAGCCAAGGTCTAGCGTCCCCGCTTGGGCAAGAGACCCAGTACTTC
j_gene: TRBJ2-5; d_gene: .; len: 15; v_gene: TRBV10-3; abundance: few; CDR3aa: CAISESRGGRETQYF; CDR3nt: TGTGCCATCAGTGAGTCGAGGGGGGGCAGAGAGACCCAGTACTTC
j_gene: TRBJ2-7; d_gene: TRBD1; len: 15; v_gene: TRBV6-5; abundance: .; CDR3aa: CASSYADRAGYEQYF; CDR3nt: TGTGCCAGCAGTTACGCCGACAGGGCCGGCTACGAGCAGTACTTC
j_gene: TRBJ2-3; d_gene: .; len: 14; v_gene: TRBV29-1; abundance: .; CDR3aa: CSVEWDWGTDTQYF; CDR3nt: TGCAGCGTTGAGTGGGACTGGGGGACAGATACGCAGTATTTT
j_gene: TRBJ2-6; d_gene: .; len: 16; v_gene: TRBV7-2; abundance: .; CDR3aa: CASSVRGLLGANVLTF; CDR3nt: TGTGCCAGCAGCGTCCGTGGGCTTCTGGGGGCCAACGTCCTGACTTTC
j_gene: TRBJ2-3; d_gene: .; len: 13; v_gene: TRBV6-4; abundance: .; CDR3aa: CASRGNLADTQYF; CDR3nt: TGTGCCAGCAGGGGCAACCTAGCAGATACGCAGTATTTT
j_gene: TRBJ2-2; d_gene: TRBD1; len: 16; v_gene: TRBV5-4; abundance: few; CDR3aa: CASSLHRGSPSGELFF; CDR3nt: TGTGCCAGCAGCTTGCACAGGGGAAGTCCGTCCGGGGAGCTGTTTTTT
j_gene: TRBJ2-6; d_gene: TRBD1; len: 15; v_gene: TRBV19; abundance: .; CDR3aa: CASSPGQAGANVLTF; CDR3nt: TGTGCCAGTAGTCCGGGACAGGCTGGGGCCAACGTCCTGACTTTC
j_gene: TRBJ2-5; d_gene: TRBD1; len: 12; v_gene: TRBV7-9; abundance: few; CDR3aa: CASRTGEETQYF; CDR3nt: TGTGCCAGCAGAACAGGGGAAGAGACCCAGTACTTC